This entry concerns a single T cell receptor beta chain. V shed 3 bases and J shed 6 bases, with 11 bases lying between them. The CDR3 has 13 residues. The V gene's germline CDR1 is SNHLY and CDR2 FYNNEI. The sample originates from a study of blood T cell repertoires in COVID-19. Background on the study: Sites in the United States, Italy and Spain provided acute and convalescent COVID-19 samples.

Clones were read by immunoSEQ multiplex PCR, and TCRdb kept only the in-frame ones, dropping some. Of some 210,000 clones in the sample, roughly 94% were seen once. The sequenced sample consisted of peripheral blood. This chain uses TRBV2 with TRBJ1-2; TRBD1 might be the D (6 bases). This TCR derives from a man aged 25 to 45 with acute or convalescent COVID-19. This CDR3 reads CASSDEGDHGYTF. The CDR3 DNA follows: TGTGCCAGCAGTGATGAGGGGGACCATGGCTACACCTTC.